The rows below give T cell receptor beta chains drawn from one sample of a study of breast tumors, draining lymph nodes, adjacent tissues. Via MiXCR, TCRdb re-called the multiplex PCR reads, giving one row per CDR3 protein. The sample lists over 200,000 distinct CDR3 sequences; roughly a third were seen once. The specimen was axillary lymph node tissue. These receptors were taken from a female donor with breast cancer. Some clones in this sample may be carry-over from other donors' samples. Both conserved end residues are part of each CDR3. A D gene is named only where the DNA matches it firmly. Clone size is stated in some rows and not others, as once, few, many or a class when expanded.

TRBV7-7,TRBJ1-6,once,NA,TGTGCTAGCAGCCCGACCCAGCGGGGGGCACGGGCCAATTCACCCCTCCACTTT,CASSPTQRGARANSPLHF
TRBV5-8,TRBJ2-1,few,TRBD1,TGTGCCATAGAAGCCGGGACAGGGGCCTACAATGAGCAGTTCTTC,CAIEAGTGAYNEQFF
TRBV18,TRBJ1-2,many,NA,TGTGCCAGCTCACCCCTGGCAGGGGCATATAACTATGGCTACACCTTC,CASSPLAGAYNYGYTF
TRBV10-2,TRBJ2-7,NA,NA,TGCGCCAGCAGTGGGGCTGACGAGCAGTACTTC,CASSGADEQYF
TRBV2,TRBJ1-2,NA,NA,TGTGCCAGCAGTGAAGGGACAGGCTACACCTTC,CASSEGTGYTF
TRBV7-7,TRBJ2-5,many,TRBD1,TGTGCTAGCAGCTTAAGACAGGGGAGAGTTGAGACCCAGTACTTC,CASSLRQGRVETQYF
TRBV3-1,TRBJ2-3,many,NA,TGTGCCAGCAGCCCGGACAAAACCCCAGATACGCAGTATTTT,CASSPDKTPDTQYF
TRBV7-3,TRBJ1-3,once,TRBD1,TGTGCCAGCAGCCCATCAGGGACAGGGGACGGGAACACCATATATTTT,CASSPSGTGDGNTIYF
TRBV11-3,TRBJ2-3,NA,TRBD2,TGTGCCAGCAGCTTTGCCGGGGGGGCGGCAGATACGCAGTATTTT,CASSFAGGAADTQYF
TRBV20-1,TRBJ2-4,few,TRBD2,TGCAGTGCTACCGAGCTAGCGGGGGGTCCTTCAGCCAAAAACATTCAGTACTTC,CSATELAGGPSAKNIQYF
TRBV3-1,TRBJ2-1,NA,TRBD2,TGTGCCAGCAGCGTGTCCAGCGGGAGAAATGAGCAGTTCTTC,CASSVSSGRNEQFF
TRBV20-1,TRBJ1-2,NA,TRBD1,TGCAGTGCCAGAGACAGGGTAAACCATGGCTACACCTTC,CSARDRVNHGYTF
TRBV5-6,TRBJ1-1,once,TRBD1,TGTGCCAGCAGCTTGACCCGACAGGGTGAAGCTTTCTTT,CASSLTRQGEAFF
TRBV11-3,TRBJ1-6,many,NA,TGTGCCAGCAGCTTAGCAGGGAATAATTCACCCCTCCACTTT,CASSLAGNNSPLHF
TRBV20-1,TRBJ1-1,NA,TRBD1,TGCAGTGCTAGAGGGCGACAGGGTAACACTGAAGCTTTCTTT,CSARGRQGNTEAFF
TRBV7-9,TRBJ2-3,many,NA,TGTGCCAGCAGCTTGGACACCGTCCACACAGATACGCAGTATTTT,CASSLDTVHTDTQYF
TRBV6-5,TRBJ2-2,few,NA,TGTGCCAGCAGTCACTCCAATCCGGGACAAACCACCGGGGAGCTGTTTTTT,CASSHSNPGQTTGELFF
TRBV6-5,TRBJ2-6,many,NA,TGTGCCAGCAGTTCCTTCGGGGTTAGCTCTGGGGCCAACGTCCTGACTTTC,CASSSFGVSSGANVLTF
TRBV18,TRBJ1-3,NA,NA,TGTGCCAGCTCACAACAACGGACGGCGGACTCTGGAAACACCATATATTTT,CASSQQRTADSGNTIYF
TRBV15,TRBJ1-3,NA,NA,TGTGCCACCAACCAGGGACTGGAAACACCATATTTT,CATNQGLETPYF
TRBV19,TRBJ1-6,many,TRBD1,TGTGCCAGTAGTGCCAGGGGGGATTCACCCCTCCACTTT,CASSARGDSPLHF
TRBV29-1,TRBJ2-5,many,TRBD2,TGCAGCGGGGGACTAGCGGCCCAAGAGACCCAGTACTTC,CSGGLAAQETQYF
TRBV11-3,TRBJ2-3,many,TRBD2,TGTGCCAGCAGCTTGACTAGCGGGAGGGATACGCAGTATTTT,CASSLTSGRDTQYF
TRBV7-2,TRBJ1-1,NA,TRBD1,TGTGCCAGCAGCATCCGGACAGGGAACACTGAAGCTTTCTTT,CASSIRTGNTEAFF
TRBV6-1,TRBJ1-3,NA,NA,TGTGCCAGCAGTGAAGCGGGGGACACCATATATTTT,CASSEAGDTIYF
TRBV7-9,TRBJ2-2,NA,TRBD2,TGTGCCAGCAGCACGGGACTAGCGGGGTGGACCGGGGAGCTGTTTTTT,CASSTGLAGWTGELFF
TRBV11-2,TRBJ2-7,many,NA,TGTGCCAGCAGCCCTAGTGGGCTACCCTACGAGCAGTACTTC,CASSPSGLPYEQYF
TRBV7-2,TRBJ2-1,many,NA,TGTGCCAGCAGCGCCCCGGAGGGGGATGAGCAGTTCTTC,CASSAPEGDEQFF
TRBV19,TRBJ2-5,few,TRBD1,TGTGCCAGTAGTAGCCGGGACAGGGGTCTTCCAGAGACCCAGTACTTC,CASSSRDRGLPETQYF
TRBV7-2,TRBJ1-5,many,NA,TGTGCCAGCAGCTTTTGGAGCAATCAGCCCCAGCATTTT,CASSFWSNQPQHF
TRBV7-9,TRBJ1-6,NA,TRBD1,TGTGCCAGCAGCTTCGCCGGGACAGGCGATAATTCACCCCTCCACTTT,CASSFAGTGDNSPLHF
TRBV20-1,TRBJ1-2,many,NA,TGCAGTGCTAACTCTAACTATGGCTACACCTTC,CSANSNYGYTF
TRBV20-1,TRBJ2-1,many,TRBD1,TGCAGTGCTAGAGTACCGGGACAGCCGGGGCAGTTCTTC,CSARVPGQPGQFF
TRBV7-8,TRBJ1-5,NA,NA,TGTGCCAGCAGCCCTCGACTAGCGGGGGGGGGCAATCAGCCCCAGCATTTT,CASSPRLAGGGNQPQHF
TRBV6-6,TRBJ1-4,many,NA,TGTGCCAGCCGAAGTGAAAAACTGTTTTTT,CASRSEKLFF
TRBV15,TRBJ1-6,NA,NA,TGTGCCACCAGCAGAGCGACACTCAATAATTCACCCCTCCACTTT,CATSRATLNNSPLHF
TRBV6-2/TRBV6-3,TRBJ2-7,NA,TRBD2,TGTGCCAGCAGTCCACCGGGACTAGCGGCGTACGAGCAGTACTTC,CASSPPGLAAYEQYF
TRBV6-5,TRBJ1-2,NA,NA,TGTGCCAGCAGTTACTTCCAGGGCTATGGCTACACCTTC,CASSYFQGYGYTF
TRBV4-1,TRBJ2-3,many,NA,TGCGCCAGCAGCCAAACCCTCGTCACAGATACGCAGTATTTT,CASSQTLVTDTQYF
TRBV7-2,TRBJ2-7,NA,TRBD2,TGTGCCAGCAGCCGCCGGACTAGCGGGAGTTTCTTGAGCTCCTACGAGCAGTACTTC,CASSRRTSGSFLSSYEQYF
TRBV12-3/TRBV12-4,TRBJ2-1,NA,TRBD2,TGTGCCAGCAGTCCACTGGGACTAGCGGGAGTGACGAGGTCCTACAATGAGCAGTTCTTC,CASSPLGLAGVTRSYNEQFF
TRBV10-3,TRBJ2-1,NA,TRBD1,TGTGCCATCAGCGACCTGGGACAGGGACTAAATGAGCAGTTCTTC,CAISDLGQGLNEQFF
TRBV5-5,TRBJ2-7,NA,NA,TGCGCCAGCAGCTCCGGGACCCGGGGTTTTGAGCAGTACTTC,CASSSGTRGFEQYF
TRBV7-2,TRBJ1-3,many,NA,TGTGCCAGCAGCTGGGACGGAAGCTCTGGAAACACCATATATTTT,CASSWDGSSGNTIYF
TRBV20-1,TRBJ2-3,many,TRBD1,TGCAGTGCTAGAGTAAGACAGGGGTTGCCAGATACGCAGTATTTT,CSARVRQGLPDTQYF
TRBV5-1,TRBJ2-7,many,NA,TGCGCCAGCAGCTTGGAGGCTAGCTTGGGGGAGCAGTACTTC,CASSLEASLGEQYF
TRBV20-1,TRBJ2-1,once,NA,TGCAGTGCTAGAGATCTGGCTAGCGCCTACAATGAGCAGTTCTTC,CSARDLASAYNEQFF
TRBV5-6,TRBJ2-2,many,NA,TGTGCCAGCAGCTGGGGAGGTAGAGGGGTAAACACCGGGGAGCTGTTTTTT,CASSWGGRGVNTGELFF